These 30 T cell receptor beta chains were sequenced from one sample in a study of T cells in Graves' hyperthyroidism and ophthalmopathy (dated by TCRdb to between 2018 and 2020). The library was obtained by multiplex PCR. The run used an Illumina HiSeq 2000. TCR beta CDR3 regions were amplified from RNA transcripts. For the first round of RT-PCR on the TCR CDR3, the HTBI primer set was used together with the Qiagen OneStep RT-PCR kit. TCRdb reanalyzed the raw reads on its own, using fastp at Q25 for trimming and MiXCR for clone calling, and kept in-frame beta chains. Under each unique CDR3 protein, matching rows form one entry showing the most common genes and DNA. Counted in this sample were around 35,000 distinct CDR3 sequences; around 50% of them appeared once. Clones ranked in the top ten supply about a sixth of the sample. Sequencing was carried out using blood. Every receptor here comes from a man aged 40-49 years with Graves' ophthalmopathy.

This sequence joins TRBV9 and TRBJ2-3; 7 nucleotides match TRBD2. V lost 0 bases, J lost 1 base, and 5 bases stayed unmatched. The CDR3 length is 16 residues. Looked up from germline, CDR1 is SGDLS and CDR2 is YYNGEE. The CDR3 region has the DNA TGTGCCAGCAGCGTAGGGGCGGGAGTAGGCACAGATACGCAGTATTTT. It is translated as CASSVGAGVGTDTQYF.

The V call is TRBV7-9, the J call TRBJ2-7; D is unresolved. Germline CDR1 and CDR2: SEHNR and FQNEAQ (reference sequence). The V end lost 5 bases, the J end lost 6 bases, and 17 bases lay between the germline ends. CDR3 size: 14 residues. The CDR3 DNA is TGTGCCAGCAGCCCCCCGATGCGTATCTTCGAGCAGTACTTC. Amino acid sequence: CASSPPMRIFEQYF.

With regard to this clonotype: Because the CDR3 is missing its conserved closing phenylalanine or tryptophan, this is likely a read error. No DNA is shown, since the ends of the CDR3 on it are uncertain; the CDR3 is the one TCRdb lists. V is TRBV11-3 and J is TRBJ2-2; the table names TRBD2, a call not compared with the DNA. Termini included, the CDR3 measures 17 amino acids. CDR1 is SGHNT and CDR2 is YENEEA in the germline V gene. The CDR3 sequence: CASSTDGGTSLHRGAVV.

The chain carries TRBV20-1 and TRBJ1-1; no clear D gene. The germline CDR1 and CDR2 sequences are DFQATT and SNEGSKA (reference sequence). The CDR3 runs 10 residues. Trimming stripped 4 bases from V and 4 bases from J, with 4 bases between. The CDR3 loop reads CSAMVTEAFF. DNA for the CDR3: TGCAGTGCTATGGTCACTGAAGCTTTCTTT.

This clonotype has a count of ten or more. CDR3 DNA sequence: TGTGCCAGCAGCTTAGGCAGTGAAGCTTTCTTT. This encodes CASSLGSEAFF. This chain links TRBV7-9 with TRBJ1-1, with D uncertain. The CDR3 is 11 residues long. With 1 base removed from V and 7 bases from J, the gap between germline ends came to 4 bases. CDR1 is SEHNR, CDR2 FQNEAQ, per germline (reference sequence). Variable domain in full (rest from reference TRBV7-9 and TRBJ1-1): DTGVSQNPRHKITKRGQNVTFRCDPISEHNRLYWYRQTLGQGPEFLTYFQNEAQLEKSRLLSDRFSAERPKGSFSTLEIQRTEQGDSAMYLCASSLGSEAFFGQGTRLTVV.

A few counts support this clonotype. The J gene is TRBJ2-3, the V gene TRBV7-9; D gene uncertain. The CDR3 has 14 residues. The V and J ends lost 1 base and 0 bases respectively, with 5 bases between them. The germline CDR1 and CDR2 sequences are SEHNR and FQNEAQ (reference sequence). CDR3 bases: TGTGCCAGCAGCTTAGAGTGGAGCACAGATACGCAGTATTTT. Protein: CASSLEWSTDTQYF.

This clonotype is medium-sized (0.01 to 0.1%) by share. The chain combines TRBV29-1 with TRBJ2-7; TRBD2 aligns across 10 bases. After removal of 6 bases from V and 1 base from J, the junction contained 6 bases not matched to a gene. Germline V gene lookup returns CDR1 SQVTM and CDR2 ANQGSEA. CDR3 length equals 14 residues. DNA of the CDR3: TGCAGCGTCGCCGGGACTAGCGAGTCCTACGAGCAGTACTTC. Its protein product is CSVAGTSESYEQYF.

This clonotype was counted many times. The chain has TRBV20-1 and TRBJ1-1; 8 bases fit TRBD1. CDR1 is DFQATT, CDR2 SNEGSKA, per germline (reference sequence). V gave up 2 bases and J gave up 6 bases; unmatched junction bases: 14. This CDR3 contains 16 residues. The CDR3 spells CSARPHVTTGGPEAFF. The CDR3 DNA reads as TGCAGTGCTAGACCCCACGTGACTACAGGGGGGCCTGAAGCTTTCTTT.

The J gene is TRBJ2-7, the V gene TRBV29-1; TRBD2 agrees at 7 bases. Germline CDR1 is SQVTM and CDR2 is ANQGSEA. The CDR3 runs 17 residues. The CDR3 here is CQLRPGDKRGLSYEQYF. The CDR3, as DNA: TGCCAGCTCCGTCCGGGAGATAAGCGGGGCCTATCCTACGAGCAGTACTTC.

This clonotype has a single count. The chain joins TRBV19 to TRBJ2-7, with a tentative D call TRBD2 (5 bases). The CDR3 length is 13 residues. With 3 bases removed from V and 7 bases from J, the gap between germline ends came to 13 bases. CDR1 is LNHDA and CDR2 is SQIVND in the germline V gene (reference sequence). CDR3 amino acids: CASSMIGSGEQYF. CDR3 coding DNA: TGTGCCAGTAGTATGATCGGATCGGGGGAGCAGTACTTC.

The chain couples TRBV7-9 to TRBJ2-7; 12 nucleotides match TRBD1. The CDR3 runs to 20 residues. From germline, CDR1 is SEHNR and CDR2 FQNEAQ (reference sequence). The V and J ends lost 5 bases and 1 base, in that order; junction bases with no gene match: 18. CDR3 DNA sequence: TGTGCCAGCAGCCCATCTAAACCGGGACAGGGGGCGAGGGGTTCCTACGAGCAGTACTTC. This sequence encodes CASSPSKPGQGARGSYEQYF.

The chain has TRBV6-6 and TRBJ1-5, with D perhaps matching TRBD1 (5 bases). Trimming cost V 7 bases and J 11 bases, with 21 bases left between them. CDR1 and CDR2 (germline): MNHNY, SVGAGI (reference sequence). The length of the CDR3 is 14 residues. CDR3 bases: TGTGCCAGCACCCCGGGGACCGAGCAAGAGACCCAGCATTTT. Its translation: CASTPGTEQETQHF.

This clonotype was counted many times. This may come from a read error, since a much larger clone is one base off. The rearrangement joins TRBV10-3 to TRBJ1-6, with TRBD1 matching over 8 bases. Germline V gene lookup returns CDR1 ENHRY and CDR2 SYGVKD. The CDR3 totals 13 residues. Trimming at V came to 8 bases and at J to 8 bases, leaving 5 bases not matched to a gene. The CDR3 protein is CAIGQGVDSPLHF. DNA of the CDR3: TGTGCCATCGGACAGGGTGTAGATTCACCCCTCCACTTT.

The rearrangement links TRBV15 to TRBJ2-3; TRBD1 aligns across 8 bases. Germline CDR1 LNHNV, CDR2 YYDKDF (reference sequence). This CDR3 has 15 residues. Trimming removed 1 base from V and 1 base from J; junction bases left unmatched: 1. Here the CDR3 DNA reads TGTGCCACCAGCAGAGTGGACAGGGGCACAGATACGCAGTATTTT. This gives the protein CATSRVDRGTDTQYF.

The chain recombines TRBV11-1 with TRBJ1-6; unclear D gene. Germline-derived CDR1 and CDR2 are SGHAT and FQDESV (reference sequence). The CDR3 runs 14 residues. Trimming cost V 4 bases and J 5 bases, with 9 bases left between them. The CDR3, as DNA: TGTGCCAGCAGCTCGACCGGGGATAATTCACCCCTCCACTTT. It is translated as CASSSTGDNSPLHF. The full variable domain, completed using reference TRBV11-1 and TRBJ1-6, is EAEVAQSPRYKITEKSQAVAFWCDPISGHATLYWYRQILGQGPELLVQFQDESVVDDSQLPKDRFSAERLKGVDSTLKIQPAELGDSAMYLCASSSTGDNSPLHFGNGTRLTVT.

This clonotype was recorded at least ten times. The chain is built from TRBV14 and TRBJ1-2; TRBD1 matches 8 bases. Germline V gene data show CDR1 as SGHDN and CDR2 as FVKESK. V shed 1 base and J 6 bases; nucleotides not matched to a gene: 4. The CDR3 covers 14 residues. In nucleotides, the CDR3 is TGTGCCAGCAGCCAAGTTCAGGGGGCGCATGGCTACACCTTC. Its protein is CASSQVQGAHGYTF.

This clonotype was counted many times. The chain is built from TRBV7-8 and TRBJ2-2, with TRBD1 matching over 7 bases. Trimming cost V 5 bases and J 0 bases; bases outside gene matches: 6. The CDR3 extends over 16 amino acids. CDR1 and CDR2 (germline): SGHVS, FQNEAQ. The CDR3 DNA reads as TGTGCCAGCAGCCTCCTGGGACAGCCGAACACCGGGGAGCTGTTTTTT. It yields the protein CASSLLGQPNTGELFF.

Written as DNA, the CDR3 is TGCGCCAGCAGCTTGGGGGGACAGGCTGCACGCACAGATACGCAGTATTTT. Protein: CASSLGGQAARTDTQYF. The chain couples TRBV5-1 to TRBJ2-3; 8 positions match TRBD1. The CDR3 extends over 17 amino acids. Per germline, CDR1 SGHRS and CDR2 YFSETQ. Trimming at V came to 0 bases and at J to 1 base, leaving 7 bases not matched to a gene.

This rearrangement joins TRBV7-9 to TRBJ1-5; D call uncertain. The CDR3 is 12 amino acids. Trimming took 5 bases from V and 3 from J, leaving 5 bases between them. From germline, CDR1 is SEHNR and CDR2 FQNEAQ (reference sequence). The CDR3 nucleotides are TGTGCCAGCAGCCCGGACAATCAGCCCCAGCATTTT. Its protein is CASSPDNQPQHF.

This clonotype has ten or more counts. The chain uses TRBV6-5 and TRBJ2-7; 9 positions match TRBD2. There are 15 residues in the CDR3. Germline CDR1 and CDR2: MNHEY and SVGAGI. The V segment lost 3 bases and the J segment 0 bases; nucleotides outside the gene matches: 3. The CDR3 bases are TGTGCCAGCAGTTATAGCGGGGGCACCTCCTACGAGCAGTACTTC. It encodes CASSYSGGTSYEQYF.

The chain uses TRBV20-1 and TRBJ2-6; D gene uncertain. The CDR3 has 11 residues. In germline, CDR1 is DFQATT, CDR2 SNEGSKA (reference sequence). V was pared by 6 bases and J by 4 bases, with 4 bases between. The DNA for the CDR3 is TGCAGTGCCGGCGGGGCCAACGTCCTGACTTTC. It translates to CSAGGANVLTF.

A word on this clonotype: The CDR3 does not close with the conserved phenylalanine or tryptophan, likely indicating a read error. The DNA is left out, because the CDR3 cannot be placed on it with certainty; the CDR3 is given as TCRdb lists it. This chain joins TRBV9 and TRBJ2-1; whether TRBD1, the table's D call, matches the DNA was not checked. Germline CDR1 and CDR2: SGDLS and YYNGEE. Termini included, the CDR3 measures 10 amino acids. Here the CDR3 reads CASSNRDRSC.

This clonotype was observed a handful of times. The chain carries TRBV7-2 and TRBJ1-5; D unresolved. CDR1 and CDR2 from the germline V gene are SGHTA and FQGNSA. CDR3 size: 13 residues. V shed 3 bases and J shed 4 bases, with 7 bases lying between them. This CDR3 reads CASSFPGNQPQHF. In DNA form, the CDR3 reads TGTGCCAGCAGCTTCCCAGGTAATCAGCCCCAGCATTTT.

This clonotype was seen ten or more times. V usage is TRBV2 and J usage is TRBJ2-3; TRBD1 might be the D (5 bases). V gave up 6 bases and J gave up 4 bases, with 14 bases separating them. Germline V gene data show CDR1 as SNHLY and CDR2 as FYNNEI. CDR3 length: 14 residues. Written as DNA, the CDR3 is TGTGCCAGCAGAAAAGGCGACAGCCCAGATACGCAGTATTTT. This encodes CASRKGDSPDTQYF.

This clonotype was detected ten times or more. J is TRBJ1-3 and V is TRBV11-2; 11 positions match TRBD1. This CDR3 comprises 15 residues. CDR1 and CDR2 from the germline V gene are SGHAT and FQNNGV. The V segment lost 5 bases and the J segment 2 bases; nucleotides outside the gene matches: 2. In nucleotides, the CDR3 is TGTGCCAGCAGCCTGGGACAGGGGGCTGGAAACACCATATATTTT. Amino acid sequence: CASSLGQGAGNTIYF.

This clonotype was counted a few times. The chain uses TRBV25-1 and TRBJ2-5; 12 bases align to TRBD2. Unmatched junction bases numbered 8, after V lost 4 bases and J lost 2 bases. Germline V CDR1 and CDR2: MGHDK, SYGVNS. The CDR3 has 17 residues. The CDR3 nucleotides read TGTGCCAGCAGTGGGGGGCGGACTAGCGGGAAACAAGAGACCCAGTACTTC. Amino acid sequence: CASSGGRTSGKQETQYF.

This clonotype was recorded many times. The V gene is TRBV7-2, the J gene TRBJ2-2, with D perhaps TRBD2 (6 bases). Germline CDR1 is SGHTA and CDR2 is FQGNSA. The germline V and J ends were trimmed by 2 bases and 6 bases, with 10 bases remaining between them. This CDR3 has 14 amino acids. The CDR3 sequence: CASSLLRLAGELFF. The CDR3 DNA reads as TGTGCCAGCAGCTTACTGAGACTAGCCGGGGAGCTGTTTTTT.

This rearrangement joins TRBV7-3 to TRBJ2-1, with TRBD1 as a possible D gene (7 bases). The assigned J gene may be wrong: the sequence end matches TRBJ2-3 better. This CDR3 has 16 amino acids. The germline V gene has CDR1 SGHTA and CDR2 FQGTGA. Here the CDR3 reads CASSASGGSSYNEQYF. The CDR3 coding sequence is TGTGCCAGCAGCGCTTCAGGGGGGAGCTCCTACAATGAGCAGTATTTT.

This chain links TRBV7-3 with TRBJ2-7; tentatively, D is TRBD1 (7 bases). This CDR3 has 15 residues. Trimming stripped 5 bases from V and 3 bases from J, with 17 bases between. Germline loops: CDR1 SGHTA, CDR2 FQGTGA. CDR3 sequence (DNA): TGTGCCAGCAGCCCCAATGCGGGACAGATCTACGAGCAGTACTTC. It is translated as CASSPNAGQIYEQYF.

The V call is TRBV6-4, the J call TRBJ1-4, with a weak D call TRBD1 (5 bases). The CDR3 length is 16 residues. CDR1 MRHNA and CDR2 SNTAGT come from the germline V gene. Deletions cut 5 bases from V and 4 bases from J, with 17 bases between. CDR3 bases: TGTGCCAGCAGTTCTCACGGGGGGGAGGATAATGAAAAACTGTTTTTT. This codes for CASSSHGGEDNEKLFF.